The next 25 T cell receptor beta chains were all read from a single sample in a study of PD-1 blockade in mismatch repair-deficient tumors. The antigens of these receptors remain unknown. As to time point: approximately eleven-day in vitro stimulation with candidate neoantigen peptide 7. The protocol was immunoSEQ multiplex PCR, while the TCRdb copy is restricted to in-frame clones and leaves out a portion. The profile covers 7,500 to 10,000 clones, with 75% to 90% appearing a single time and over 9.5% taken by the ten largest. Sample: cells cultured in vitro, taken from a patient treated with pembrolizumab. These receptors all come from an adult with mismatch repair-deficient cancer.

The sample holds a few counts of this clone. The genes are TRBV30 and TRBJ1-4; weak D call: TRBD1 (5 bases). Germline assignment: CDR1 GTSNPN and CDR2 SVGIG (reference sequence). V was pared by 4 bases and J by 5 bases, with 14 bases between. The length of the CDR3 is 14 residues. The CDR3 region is CAWNAIWGNEKLFF. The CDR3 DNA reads TGTGCCTGGAACGCGATATGGGGGAATGAAAAACTGTTTTTT.

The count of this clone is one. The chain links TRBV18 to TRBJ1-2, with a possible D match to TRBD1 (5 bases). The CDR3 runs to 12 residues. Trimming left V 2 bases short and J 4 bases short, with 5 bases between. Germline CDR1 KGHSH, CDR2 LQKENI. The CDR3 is CASSPDSYGYTF. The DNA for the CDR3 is TGTGCCAGCTCACCAGACAGCTATGGCTACACCTTC.

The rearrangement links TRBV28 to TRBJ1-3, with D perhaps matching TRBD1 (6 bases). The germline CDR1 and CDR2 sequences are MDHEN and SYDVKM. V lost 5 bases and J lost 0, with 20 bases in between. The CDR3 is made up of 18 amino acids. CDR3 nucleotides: TGTGCCAGCAGTGCAAGGCCTTACACAGGGTCCTCTGGAAACACCATATATTTT. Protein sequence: CASSARPYTGSSGNTIYF.

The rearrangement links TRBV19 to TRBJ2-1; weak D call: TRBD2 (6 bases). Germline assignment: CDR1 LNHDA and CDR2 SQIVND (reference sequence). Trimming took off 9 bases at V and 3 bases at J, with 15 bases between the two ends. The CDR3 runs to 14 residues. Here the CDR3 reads CASGGVRFYNEQFF. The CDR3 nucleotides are TGTGCCAGCGGCGGGGTTCGTTTCTACAATGAGCAGTTCTTC.

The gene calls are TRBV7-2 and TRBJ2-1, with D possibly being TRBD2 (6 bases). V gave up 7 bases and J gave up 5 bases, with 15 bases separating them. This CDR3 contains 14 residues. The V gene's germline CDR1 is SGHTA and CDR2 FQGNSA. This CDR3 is CASTGDPSNNEQFF. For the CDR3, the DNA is TGTGCCAGCACGGGGGACCCATCCAACAATGAGCAGTTCTTC.

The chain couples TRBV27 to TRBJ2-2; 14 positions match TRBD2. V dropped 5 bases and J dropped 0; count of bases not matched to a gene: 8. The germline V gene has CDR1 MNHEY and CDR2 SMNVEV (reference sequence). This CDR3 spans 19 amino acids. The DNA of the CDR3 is TGTGCCAGCAGTCGTTTTGGGACTAGCGGGAGAACGAACACCGGGGAGCTGTTTTTT. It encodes CASSRFGTSGRTNTGELFF.

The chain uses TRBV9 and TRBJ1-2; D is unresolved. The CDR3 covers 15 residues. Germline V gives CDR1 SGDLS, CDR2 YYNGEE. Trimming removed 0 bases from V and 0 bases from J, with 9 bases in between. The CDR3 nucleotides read TGTGCCAGCAGCGTAGCGGGAAGCTCTAACTATGGCTACACCTTC. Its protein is CASSVAGSSNYGYTF.

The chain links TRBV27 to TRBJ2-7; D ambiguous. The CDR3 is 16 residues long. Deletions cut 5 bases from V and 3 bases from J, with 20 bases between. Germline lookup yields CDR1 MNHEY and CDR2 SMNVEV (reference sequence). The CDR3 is CASSASARTVYYEQYF. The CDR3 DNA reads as TGTGCCAGCAGTGCAAGCGCACGCACCGTTTACTACGAGCAGTACTTC.

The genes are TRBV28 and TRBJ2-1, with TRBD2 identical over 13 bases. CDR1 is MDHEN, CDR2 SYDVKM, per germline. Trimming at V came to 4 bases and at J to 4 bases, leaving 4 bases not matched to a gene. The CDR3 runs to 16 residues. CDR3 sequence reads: CASSSGTSGNYNEQFF. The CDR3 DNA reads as TGTGCCAGCAGTTCCGGGACTAGCGGGAATTACAATGAGCAGTTCTTC.

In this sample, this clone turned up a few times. CDR3 in amino acids: CASSPLVSGSSYNEQFF. DNA of the CDR3: TGTGCCAGCAGCCCCCTCGTTAGCGGGAGCTCCTACAATGAGCAGTTCTTC. This rearrangement joins TRBV28 to TRBJ2-1; the match to TRBD2 covers 9 bases. There are 17 residues in the CDR3. In germline, CDR1 is MDHEN, CDR2 SYDVKM. V dropped 6 bases and J dropped 0; count of bases not matched to a gene: 9. The full variable domain, rest sourced from reference TRBV28 and TRBJ2-1, is DVKVTQSSRYLVKRTGEKVFLECVQDMDHENMFWYRQDPGLGLRLIYFSYDVKMKEKGDIPEGYSVSREKKERFSLILESASTNQTSMYLCASSPLVSGSSYNEQFFGPGTRLTVL.

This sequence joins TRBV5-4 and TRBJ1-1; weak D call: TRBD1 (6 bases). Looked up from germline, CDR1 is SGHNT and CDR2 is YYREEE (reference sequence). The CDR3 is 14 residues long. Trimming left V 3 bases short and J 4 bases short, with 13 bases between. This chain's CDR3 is CASSSLRGLTEAFF. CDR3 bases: TGTGCCAGCAGCTCACTCAGGGGCCTCACTGAAGCTTTCTTT.

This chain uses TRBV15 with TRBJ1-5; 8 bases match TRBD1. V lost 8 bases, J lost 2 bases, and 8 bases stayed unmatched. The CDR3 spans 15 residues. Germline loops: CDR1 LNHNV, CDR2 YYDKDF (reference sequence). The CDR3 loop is CATGVSDRGNQPQHF. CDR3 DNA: TGTGCCACCGGGGTATCGGACAGGGGCAATCAGCCCCAGCATTTT.

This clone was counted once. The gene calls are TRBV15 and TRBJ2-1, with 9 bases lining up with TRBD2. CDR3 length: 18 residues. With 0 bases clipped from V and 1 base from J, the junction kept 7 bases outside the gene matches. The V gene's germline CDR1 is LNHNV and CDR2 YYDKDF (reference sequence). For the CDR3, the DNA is TGTGCCACCAGCAGAGAGGTAGCGGGAGTTATATCCTACAATGAGCAGTTCTTC. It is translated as CATSREVAGVISYNEQFF.

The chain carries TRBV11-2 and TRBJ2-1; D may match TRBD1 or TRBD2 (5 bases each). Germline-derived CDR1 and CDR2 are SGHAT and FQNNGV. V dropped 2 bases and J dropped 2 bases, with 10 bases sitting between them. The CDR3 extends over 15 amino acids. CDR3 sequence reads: CASSLTRGPYNEQFF. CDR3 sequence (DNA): TGTGCCAGCAGCTTAACGAGGGGCCCCTACAATGAGCAGTTCTTC.

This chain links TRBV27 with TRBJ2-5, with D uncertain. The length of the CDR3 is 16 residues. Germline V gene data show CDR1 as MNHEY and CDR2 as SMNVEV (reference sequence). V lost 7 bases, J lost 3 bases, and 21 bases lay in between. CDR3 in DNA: TGTGCCAGCAACCCGGACCCTTACCCAAATAAAGAGACCCAGTACTTC. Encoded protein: CASNPDPYPNKETQYF.

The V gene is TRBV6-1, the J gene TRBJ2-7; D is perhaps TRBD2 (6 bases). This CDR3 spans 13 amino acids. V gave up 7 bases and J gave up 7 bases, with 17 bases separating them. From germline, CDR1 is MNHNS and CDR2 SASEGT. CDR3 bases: TGTGCCAGCACCTCGGGGCGGGCGGGAGAGCAGTACTTC. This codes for CASTSGRAGEQYF.

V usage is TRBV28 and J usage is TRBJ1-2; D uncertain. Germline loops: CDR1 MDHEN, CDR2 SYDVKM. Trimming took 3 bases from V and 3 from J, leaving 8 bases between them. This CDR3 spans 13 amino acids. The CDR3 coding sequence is TGTGCCAGCAGTTTTCCAGACGACTATGGCTACACCTTC. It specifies CASSFPDDYGYTF.

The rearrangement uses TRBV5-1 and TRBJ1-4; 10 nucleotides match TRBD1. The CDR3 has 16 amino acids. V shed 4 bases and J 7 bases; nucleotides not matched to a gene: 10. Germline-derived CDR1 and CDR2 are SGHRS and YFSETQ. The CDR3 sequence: CASSPYLTGGIEKLFF. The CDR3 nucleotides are TGCGCCAGCAGCCCATACTTGACAGGGGGCATTGAAAAACTGTTTTTT. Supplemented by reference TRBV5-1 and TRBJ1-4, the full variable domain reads KAGVTQTPRYLIKTRGQQVTLSCSPISGHRSVSWYQQTPGQGLQFLFEYFSETQRNKGNFPGRFSGRQFSNSRSEMNVSTLELGDSALYLCASSPYLTGGIEKLFFGSGTQLSVL.

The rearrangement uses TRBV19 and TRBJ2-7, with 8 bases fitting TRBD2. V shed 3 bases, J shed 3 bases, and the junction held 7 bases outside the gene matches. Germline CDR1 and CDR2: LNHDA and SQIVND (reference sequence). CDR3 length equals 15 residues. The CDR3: CASSMGAGADYEQYF. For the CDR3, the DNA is TGTGCCAGTAGTATGGGAGCGGGAGCGGACTACGAGCAGTACTTC.

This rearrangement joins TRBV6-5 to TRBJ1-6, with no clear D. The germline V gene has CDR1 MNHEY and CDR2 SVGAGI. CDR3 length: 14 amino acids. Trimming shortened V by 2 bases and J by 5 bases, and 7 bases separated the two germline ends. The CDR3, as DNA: TGTGCCAGCAGTTACGGGCTCGATAATTCACCCCTCCACTTT. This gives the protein CASSYGLDNSPLHF.

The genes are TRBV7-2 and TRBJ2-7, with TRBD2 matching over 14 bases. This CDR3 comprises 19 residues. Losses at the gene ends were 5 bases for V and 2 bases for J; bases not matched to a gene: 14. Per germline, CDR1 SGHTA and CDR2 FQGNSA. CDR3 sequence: CASSVDYPGLAGAAYEQYF. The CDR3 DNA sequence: TGTGCCAGCAGCGTCGACTATCCGGGACTAGCGGGAGCGGCCTACGAGCAGTACTTC.

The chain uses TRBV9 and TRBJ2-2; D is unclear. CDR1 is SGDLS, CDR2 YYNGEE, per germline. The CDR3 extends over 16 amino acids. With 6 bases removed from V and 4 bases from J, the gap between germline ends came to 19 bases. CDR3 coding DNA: TGTGCCAGCAACCCGACTGGTACCCCGGGCACCGGGGAGCTGTTTTTT. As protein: CASNPTGTPGTGELFF.

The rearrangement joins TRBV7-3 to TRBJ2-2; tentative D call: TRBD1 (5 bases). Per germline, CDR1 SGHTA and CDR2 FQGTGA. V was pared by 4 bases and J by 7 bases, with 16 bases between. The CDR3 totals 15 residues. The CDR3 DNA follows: TGTGCCAGCAGCTCCCTGGCAGGGCTGGGCGGGGAGCTGTTTTTT. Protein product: CASSSLAGLGGELFF.

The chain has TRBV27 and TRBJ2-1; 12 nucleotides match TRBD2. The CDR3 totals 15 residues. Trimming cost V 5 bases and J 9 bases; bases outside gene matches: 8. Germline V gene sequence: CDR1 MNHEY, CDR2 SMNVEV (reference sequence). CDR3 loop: CASSLRLAGAREQFF. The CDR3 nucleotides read TGTGCCAGCAGTCTACGACTAGCGGGAGCGCGTGAGCAGTTCTTC.

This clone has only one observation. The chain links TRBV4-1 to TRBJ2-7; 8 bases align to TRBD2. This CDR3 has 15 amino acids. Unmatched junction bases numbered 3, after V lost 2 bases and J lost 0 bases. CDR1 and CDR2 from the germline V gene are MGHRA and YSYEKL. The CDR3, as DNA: TGCGCCAGCAGCCAATGGCGGGAGGACTCCTACGAGCAGTACTTC. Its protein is CASSQWREDSYEQYF.